This T cell receptor (beta chain) was found in a study of cytomegalovirus exposure and HLA in healthy donors. In the study overall: Sequencing of 150 million to 200 million T cells in an earlier analysis found 90 million to 120 million unique TCR beta sequences. A preliminary data release comprised approximately 85 million unique TCRs obtained from HLA-typed donors.

The study's findings and limits: Associated with HLA alleles at 0.05 false discovery rate in a later analysis were some 18,000 TCR beta sequences.

Of note for this clone: Its antigen is as yet unknown.

Use of 60 Vbeta and 13 Jbeta primers characterized the PCR. As handled by the study authors: Later, roughly 77 million unique TCR beta chains were counted in an analysis, and roughly 11 million of them were shared. Assay used: immunoSEQ multiplex PCR; TCRdb lists only in-frame clones, some missing. V and J calls and clone size are those listed in that table; D and trimming were worked out from the DNA. The record lists about 200,000 clones, of which the ten most abundant hold around 1.1%. V shed 4 bases and J 5 bases; nucleotides not matched to a gene: 10. The CDR3 contains 16 residues. CDR1 is SNHLY, CDR2 FYNNEI, per germline.

Material: PBMCs. The V call is TRBV2, the J call TRBJ2-7; 11 nucleotides align to TRBD1. This receptor was taken from a girl under 10 years old in good health and CMV-seropositive. CDR3 bases: TGTGCCAGCAGTGGGACAGGGGGCGATCCCCCCAACGAGCAGTACTTC. This sequence encodes CASSGTGGDPPNEQYF.